The 5 T cell receptor beta chains presented below share a single source sample, sequenced in a study of cytomegalovirus exposure and HLA in healthy donors. Researchers ran the PCR with 60 Vbeta and 13 Jbeta primers. The assay was immunoSEQ multiplex PCR, and TCRdb's table has in-frame clones only and misses some. The sample records roughly 120,000 clones, around 8.5% being singletons. Sequenced sample: PBMCs. The receptors stem from a man aged 40-55 years in good health and CMV-seronegative.

The chain links TRBV11-3 to TRBJ2-6, with D possibly TRBD1 on 5 matching bases. Germline-derived CDR1 and CDR2 are SGHNT and YENEEA. The CDR3 is made up of 15 amino acids. Between the trimmed V and J ends, which lost 5 bases and 0 bases, there was a span of 8 bases. CDR3 DNA: TGTGCCAGCAGCACTGGGGCCTCTGGGGCCAACGTCCTGACTTTC. It is translated as CASSTGASGANVLTF.

This chain links TRBV15 with TRBJ2-1, with 8 positions matching TRBD1. This CDR3 spans 17 amino acids. Germline CDR1 is LNHNV and CDR2 is YYDKDF (reference sequence). Trimming removed 2 bases from V and 4 bases from J; junction bases left unmatched: 10. CDR3: CATSRWPPGQDYNEQFF. In DNA, the CDR3 is TGTGCCACCAGCAGATGGCCCCCGGGACAGGATTACAATGAGCAGTTCTTC.

The chain has TRBV7-6 and TRBJ2-2; 10 bases map to TRBD1. The CDR3 has 21 residues. The junction had 19 bases not matched to a gene; V was cut back by 4 bases and J by 2 bases. Germline V gene sequence: CDR1 SGHVS, CDR2 FNYEAQ. CDR3 coding DNA: TGTGCCAGCAGCTGGGTAGGGGGGACAGGGGTCCACGGGGCCAACACCGGGGAGCTGTTTTTT. Amino acids: CASSWVGGTGVHGANTGELFF.

The V call is TRBV7-8, the J call TRBJ2-5; D is ambiguous. The end of the DNA fits TRBJ2-7 better, so the J call may be wrong. CDR3 length: 12 amino acids. CDR1 and CDR2 (germline): SGHVS, FQNEAQ. CDR3 sequence reads: CASSPRSYEQYF. CDR3 coding DNA: TGTGCCAGCAGCCCCCGATCCTACGAGCAGTACTTC.

This sequence joins TRBV5-1 and TRBJ2-1; 8 nucleotides agree with TRBD2. There are 16 residues in the CDR3. Germline V gene data show CDR1 as SGHRS and CDR2 as YFSETQ. Unmatched junction bases numbered 6, after V lost 0 bases and J lost 4 bases. The CDR3 protein is CASSLGGRGGYNEQFF. The CDR3 nucleotides read TGCGCCAGCAGCTTGGGGGGACGGGGGGGGTACAATGAGCAGTTCTTC. The full variable domain, completed using reference TRBV5-1 and TRBJ2-1, is KAGVTQTPRYLIKTRGQQVTLSCSPISGHRSVSWYQQTPGQGLQFLFEYFSETQRNKGNFPGRFSGRQFSNSRSEMNVSTLELGDSALYLCASSLGGRGGYNEQFFGPGTRLTVL.